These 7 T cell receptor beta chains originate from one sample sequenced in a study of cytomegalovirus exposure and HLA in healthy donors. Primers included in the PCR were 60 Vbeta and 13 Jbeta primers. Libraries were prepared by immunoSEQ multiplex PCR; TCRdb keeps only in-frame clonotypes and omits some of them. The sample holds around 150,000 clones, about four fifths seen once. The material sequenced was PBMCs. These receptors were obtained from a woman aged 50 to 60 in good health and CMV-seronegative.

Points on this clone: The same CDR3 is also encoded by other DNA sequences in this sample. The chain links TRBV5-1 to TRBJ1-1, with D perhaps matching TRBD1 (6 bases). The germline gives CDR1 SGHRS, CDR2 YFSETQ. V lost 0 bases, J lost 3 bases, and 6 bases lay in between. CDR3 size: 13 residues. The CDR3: CASSLAGDTEAFF. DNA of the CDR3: TGCGCCAGCAGCTTGGCAGGGGACACTGAAGCTTTCTTT. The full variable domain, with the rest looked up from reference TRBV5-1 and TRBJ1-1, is KAGVTQTPRYLIKTRGQQVTLSCSPISGHRSVSWYQQTPGQGLQFLFEYFSETQRNKGNFPGRFSGRQFSNSRSEMNVSTLELGDSALYLCASSLAGDTEAFFGQGTRLTVV.

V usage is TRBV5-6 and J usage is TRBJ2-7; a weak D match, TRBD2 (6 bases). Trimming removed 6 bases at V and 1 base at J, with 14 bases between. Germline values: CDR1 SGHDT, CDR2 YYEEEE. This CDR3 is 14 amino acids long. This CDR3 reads CASTVGGRSYEQYF. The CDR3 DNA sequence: TGTGCCAGCACTGTGGGGGGAAGGTCCTACGAGCAGTACTTC. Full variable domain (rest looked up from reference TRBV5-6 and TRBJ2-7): DAGVTQSPTHLIKTRGQQVTLRCSPKSGHDTVSWYQQALGQGPQFIFQYYEEEERQRGNFPDRFSGHQFPNYSSELNVNALLLGDSALYLCASTVGGRSYEQYFGPGTRLTVT.

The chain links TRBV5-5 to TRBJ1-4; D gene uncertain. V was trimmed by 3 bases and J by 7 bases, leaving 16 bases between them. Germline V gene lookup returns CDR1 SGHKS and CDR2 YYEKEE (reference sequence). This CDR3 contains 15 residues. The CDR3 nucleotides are TGTGCCAGCAGCTCCACGGACGGGAAGGGTGAAAAACTGTTTTTT. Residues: CASSSTDGKGEKLFF.

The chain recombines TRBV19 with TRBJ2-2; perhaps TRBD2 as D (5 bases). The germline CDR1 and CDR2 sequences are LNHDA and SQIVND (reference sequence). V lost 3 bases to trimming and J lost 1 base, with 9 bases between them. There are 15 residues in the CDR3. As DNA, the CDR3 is TGTGCCAGTAGTATTTTCGGACTGAACACCGGGGAGCTGTTTTTT. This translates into CASSIFGLNTGELFF. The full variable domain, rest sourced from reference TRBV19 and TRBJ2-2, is DGGITQSPKYLFRKEGQNVTLSCEQNLNHDAMYWYRQDPGQGLRLIYYSQIVNDFQKGDIAEGYSVSREKKESFPLTVTSAQKNPTAFYLCASSIFGLNTGELFFGEGSRLTVL.

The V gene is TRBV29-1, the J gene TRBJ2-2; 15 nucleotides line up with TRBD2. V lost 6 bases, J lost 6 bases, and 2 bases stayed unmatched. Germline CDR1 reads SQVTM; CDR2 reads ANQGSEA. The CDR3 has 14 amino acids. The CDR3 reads CSVRTSGRAGELFF. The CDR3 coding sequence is TGCAGCGTCCGGACTAGCGGGAGGGCCGGGGAGCTGTTTTTT.

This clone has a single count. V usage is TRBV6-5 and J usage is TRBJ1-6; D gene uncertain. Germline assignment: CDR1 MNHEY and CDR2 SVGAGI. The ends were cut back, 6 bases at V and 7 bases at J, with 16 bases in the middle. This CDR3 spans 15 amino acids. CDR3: CASSLQGGKNSPLHF. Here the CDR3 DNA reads TGTGCCAGCAGCCTCCAAGGCGGGAAGAATTCACCCCTCCACTTT.

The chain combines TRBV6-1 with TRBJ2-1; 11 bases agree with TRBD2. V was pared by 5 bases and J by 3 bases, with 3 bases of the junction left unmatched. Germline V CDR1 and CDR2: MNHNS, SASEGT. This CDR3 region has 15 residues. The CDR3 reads CASSLAGGLYNEQFF. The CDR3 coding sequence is TGTGCCAGCAGTTTAGCGGGGGGGCTCTACAATGAGCAGTTCTTC.